Described below is a single T cell receptor (beta chain) sequence and its context. The antigen is not known. It was with 60 Vbeta and 13 Jbeta primers that the PCR ran. Profiled with immunoSEQ multiplex PCR; TCRdb holds only in-frame clones, not every one. The sample holds 180,000 or so clones, more than 75% seen once. The germline CDR1 and CDR2 sequences are SGDLS and YYNGEE. The V end lost 5 bases, the J end lost 0 bases, and 9 bases lay between the germline ends. The CDR3 is made up of 14 amino acids. The data stem from a study of cytomegalovirus exposure and HLA in healthy donors. Overall study findings and caveats: A later analysis linked a missense variant in DCLRE1C to the trimming of TCR beta V and J genes. Within an earlier analysis, most TCR beta V segments proved productive either about 90% or about 30% of the time.

Sequenced sample: PBMCs. The chain links TRBV9 to TRBJ2-1; D is ambiguous. The source is a man aged 40-50 years in good health and CMV-seronegative. The CDR3 loop is CASSLLSSYNEQFF. CDR3 nucleotide sequence: TGTGCCAGCAGTCTACTTAGCTCCTACAATGAGCAGTTCTTC.